The following is a TCR beta chain sequence with its context. A much larger clone is a single base away; this may be a read error. Time point given: newly diagnosed GD, antithyroid drugs for less than 3 months. Following extraction of RNA from PBMCs, that RNA was used to make the TCR library. The authors built TCR beta libraries using iRepertoire HTBI primers and Arm-PCR of CDR3 regions. TCRdb fed the multiplex PCR reads into MiXCR, producing one record per CDR3 protein. This table has just over 600,000 distinct CDR3 sequences, around 15% appearing once. From germline, CDR1 is GTSNPN and CDR2 SVGIG (reference sequence). Trimming took off 0 bases at V and 3 bases at J, with 6 bases between the two ends. CDR3 length: 13 residues. The sample originates from a study of regulatory T cells in long-lasting Graves disease. These data also formed part of another study, on T cells in Graves' hyperthyroidism and ophthalmopathy. That report notes: Stable Graves' hyperthyroidism meant no ophthalmopathy progression within 18 months. Ophthalmopathy was separated from stable hyperthyroidism by a 13 V-J model.

The rearrangement joins TRBV30 to TRBJ1-5; no definite D call. The receptor's source is a woman aged 25 to 39 with Graves disease. The sample in question was peripheral blood mononuclear cells (PBMCs), obtained at new diagnosis, from a patient treated with antithyroid drugs. For the CDR3, the DNA is TGTGCCTGGAGTGTATCGGACAATCAGCCCCAGCATTTT. It specifies CAWSVSDNQPQHF.